This passage covers 14 T cell receptor beta chains from one sample sequenced in a study of blood T cells in healthy people across ages. Alongside a J-beta primer mix, a sample-barcoded 5' primer served in a second PCR lasting about 7 to 12 cycles. TCRdb recomputed calls from the 5' RACE reads with MiXCR, one row per CDR3 protein. The sample contains approximately 1.5 million distinct CDR3 sequences, approximately 43% of which appear only once. The specimen was blood. The origin of the receptors is a woman aged 18 to 35 in good health.

In this sample, this clonotype turned up a few times. V gene TRBV5-1 combines with J gene TRBJ2-7; 7 bases line up with TRBD2. In germline, CDR1 is SGHRS, CDR2 YFSETQ. V shed 2 bases, J shed 7 bases, and the junction held 9 bases outside the gene matches. The CDR3 is 14 amino acids. The CDR3 DNA is TGCGCCAGCAGCTTCTTGCGGGAGATCAATGAGCAGTACTTC. It is translated as CASSFLREINEQYF.

This chain joins TRBV29-1 and TRBJ1-1; D gene unclear. The length of the CDR3 is 11 residues. V lost 2 bases to trimming and J lost 4 bases, with 5 bases between them. The germline CDR1 and CDR2 sequences are SQVTM and ANQGSEA. CDR3 coding DNA: TGCAGCGTTGAAATTGGCACTGAAGCTTTCTTT. It yields the protein CSVEIGTEAFF.

The rearrangement links TRBV27 to TRBJ2-4; 12 bases are a match to TRBD1. The J call may be in error: the DNA end matches TRBJ2-7 better. Germline-derived CDR1 and CDR2 are MNHEY and SMNVEV (reference sequence). The CDR3 sequence is 15 residues long. The chain's CDR3 is CASSPGTGGFNEQYF. In DNA, the CDR3 is TGTGCCAGCAGTCCCGGGACAGGGGGCTTCAACGAGCAGTACTTC.

The table lists this clonotype with a few counts. The chain has TRBV21-1 and TRBJ2-1; the DNA was not used to check the table's D call, TRBD1. TRBV21-1 is noted as a pseudogene. The CDR3 is 15 amino acids. CDR3 DNA sequence: TGTGCCAGCAGCCCGAGGGGCAGGGTGGACAATGAGCAGTTCTTC. Its translation: CASSPRGRVDNEQFF.

With regard to this clonotype: A much larger clone is a single base away; this may be a read error. V and J are TRBV7-9 and TRBJ2-4; D is ambiguous. Germline CDR1 and CDR2: SEHNR and FQNEAQ (reference sequence). The V gene lost 2 bases and the J gene lost 13 bases, with 12 bases spanning the gap. The CDR3 contains 12 residues. The CDR3 loop is CASSLYLYGQYF. CDR3 coding DNA: TGTGCCAGCAGCTTATACCTGTACGGGCAGTACTTC. Full variable domain (missing parts from reference TRBV7-9 and TRBJ2-4): DTGVSQNPRHKITKRGQNVTFRCDPISEHNRLYWYRQTLGQGPEFLTYFQNEAQLEKSRLLSDRFSAERPKGSFSTLEIQRTEQGDSAMYLCASSLYLYGQYFGAGTRLSVL.

The V and J genes are TRBV27 and TRBJ1-1; possibly TRBD1 for D (6 bases). Germline-derived CDR1 and CDR2 are MNHEY and SMNVEV (reference sequence). The V gene lost 5 bases and the J gene lost 0 bases, with 19 bases spanning the gap. The CDR3 consists of 17 residues. CDR3 loop: CASSPPGHRLMNTEAFF. In nucleotides, the CDR3 is TGTGCCAGCAGTCCCCCGGGACACCGCTTAATGAACACTGAAGCTTTCTTT.

CDR3: CASRGTTGDGYTF. Here the CDR3 DNA reads TGTGCCAGCAGGGGGACCACAGGTGATGGCTACACCTTC. The genes are TRBV9 and TRBJ1-2; the D gene is possibly TRBD1 (5 bases). The CDR3 is 13 residues long. V was trimmed by 5 bases and J by 6 bases, leaving 14 bases between them. The germline V gene has CDR1 SGDLS and CDR2 YYNGEE.

V is TRBV28 and J is TRBJ2-7, with no clear D. This CDR3 contains 15 residues. Germline V gene sequence: CDR1 MDHEN, CDR2 SYDVKM. The V gene lost 1 base and the J gene lost 3 bases, with 13 bases spanning the gap. CDR3 nucleotides: TGTGCCAGCAGTTTATTATGGGAAAACCGCTACGAGCAGTACTTC. Protein sequence: CASSLLWENRYEQYF.

This clonotype came up a few times. The V gene is TRBV7-9, the J gene TRBJ2-5; D is uncertain. V was shortened by 6 bases and J by 7 bases, with 12 bases between the two germline ends. Germline V gene data show CDR1 as SEHNR and CDR2 as FQNEAQ (reference sequence). This CDR3 spans 12 amino acids. The CDR3 spells CASSIDWRTQYF. For the CDR3, the DNA is TGTGCCAGCAGTATTGACTGGAGGACCCAGTACTTC. Based on the CDR3 plus reference TRBV7-9 and TRBJ2-5, the full variable domain is DTGVSQNPRHKITKRGQNVTFRCDPISEHNRLYWYRQTLGQGPEFLTYFQNEAQLEKSRLLSDRFSAERPKGSFSTLEIQRTEQGDSAMYLCASSIDWRTQYFGPGTRLLVL.

This clonotype was observed a handful of times. The J gene is TRBJ2-1, the V gene TRBV28; D possibly matches TRBD1 or TRBD2 (5 bases each). This CDR3 region has 15 residues. Trimming removed 10 bases from V and 0 bases from J, with 16 bases in between. From germline, CDR1 is MDHEN and CDR2 SYDVKM. DNA for the CDR3: TGTGCCACGATCAAAGGGACCCCCTCCTACAATGAGCAGTTCTTC. Amino acid sequence: CATIKGTPSYNEQFF.

The rearrangement joins TRBV5-1 to TRBJ2-2; D gene uncertain. Germline V lookup: CDR1 SGHRS, CDR2 YFSETQ. V was trimmed by 0 bases and J by 4 bases, leaving 10 bases between them. This CDR3 spans 15 amino acids. In DNA form, the CDR3 reads TGCGCCAGCAGCTTGGTGACTGCTATCACCGGGGAGCTGTTTTTT. This sequence encodes CASSLVTAITGELFF.

In this sample, this clonotype turned up a few times. The chain recombines TRBV7-2 with TRBJ1-5; D may be TRBD1 (6 bases). V lost 5 bases and J 1 base, leaving 6 bases between the germline ends. The CDR3 runs to 13 residues. Germline V gene data show CDR1 as SGHTA and CDR2 as FQGNSA. Written as DNA, the CDR3 is TGTGCCAGCAGCGGGACAAGCAATCAGCCCCAGCATTTT. This translates into CASSGTSNQPQHF.

The chain recombines TRBV20-1 with TRBJ2-5; D not certain. Near its end, the DNA agrees better with TRBJ2-7, so the J call may be wrong. The germline gives CDR1 DFQATT, CDR2 SNEGSKA (reference sequence). This CDR3 region has 13 residues. CDR3 residues: CSARVGGSNEQYF. The DNA of the CDR3 is TGCAGTGCTAGGGTTGGTGGATCCAACGAGCAGTACTTC.

This clonotype was counted between two and nine times. The chain uses TRBV5-5 and TRBJ2-7; 7 bases agree with TRBD1. The junction had 12 bases not matched to a gene; V was cut back by 4 bases and J by 5 bases. Germline V gene data show CDR1 as SGHKS and CDR2 as YYEKEE (reference sequence). This CDR3 region has 15 residues. Written as DNA, the CDR3 is TGTGCCAGCAGCGTAGGCGACAGGGCCCGAAACGAGCAGTACTTC. Translating gives CASSVGDRARNEQYF.